This TCR beta chain originates from a study of blood T cell repertoires in COVID-19. Turning to the study itself: Two consecutive negative NP/OP PCR tests, clearance, or resolved symptoms defined Cohort 3 recovery.

Germline CDR1 reads SGHKS; CDR2 reads YYEKEE (reference sequence). CDR3 length equals 15 residues. Trimming stripped 4 bases from V and 2 bases from J, with 13 bases between. TCRdb keeps only in-frame clones here, not all; method: immunoSEQ multiplex PCR. This table has 200,000 to 250,000 clones, roughly nine tenths appearing once. Material for sequencing was PBMCs or T cells enriched from blood (not recorded which). The TCR was taken from a woman aged 45-65 years in a cohort exposed to, infected with or recovered from COVID-19 (not recorded which). The rearrangement joins TRBV5-5 to TRBJ2-1, with D possibly being TRBD2 (6 bases). CDR3 protein: CASSAVAVPYNEQFF. As DNA, the CDR3 is TGTGCCAGCAGCGCCGTAGCGGTCCCCTACAATGAGCAGTTCTTC.